This entry lists 30 T cell receptor beta chains sequenced from one sample in a study of cytomegalovirus exposure and HLA in healthy donors. In the PCR, 60 Vbeta and 13 Jbeta primers were used. The method was immunoSEQ multiplex PCR; TCRdb's version includes in-frame clones alone and lacks a portion of them. This sample yields some 130,000 clones, of which approximately 80% are seen a single time; over 2% belongs to the top ten. The material sequenced was PBMCs. The receptors here all came from a man aged 25 to 40 in good health and CMV-seronegative.

To note about this clone: This sample also contains other DNA sequences that code for the same CDR3. The genes are TRBV28 and TRBJ1-4; D is perhaps TRBD1 (5 bases). The germline CDR1 and CDR2 sequences are MDHEN and SYDVKM. V was shortened by 2 bases and J by 0 bases, with 7 bases between the two germline ends. CDR3 size: 15 residues. The CDR3: CASSLGGATNEKLFF. CDR3 nucleotide sequence: TGTGCCAGCAGTTTAGGAGGGGCAACTAATGAAAAACTGTTTTTT.

The V and J genes are TRBV19 and TRBJ1-5; perhaps TRBD1 as D (5 bases). The ends were cut back, 3 bases at V and 9 bases at J, with 12 bases in the middle. Germline V gives CDR1 LNHDA, CDR2 SQIVND (reference sequence). CDR3 size: 13 residues. The CDR3: CASSIDSVTPQHF. CDR3 nucleotides: TGTGCCAGTAGTATCGACAGCGTGACGCCCCAGCATTTT.

This rearrangement joins TRBV6-1 to TRBJ2-3, with TRBD2 matching 10 bases. CDR1 MNHNS and CDR2 SASEGT come from the germline V gene. The CDR3 is 13 amino acids. The DNA for the CDR3 is TGTGCAGCGGGCCTAGCGGGAGCAGATACGCAGTATTTT. Translating gives CAAGLAGADTQYF.

The rearrangement joins TRBV15 to TRBJ1-1; a weak D match, TRBD1 (6 bases). Germline loops: CDR1 LNHNV, CDR2 YYDKDF (reference sequence). CDR3 length equals 15 residues. Trimming removed 5 bases from V and 0 bases from J, with 13 bases in between. The CDR3 is CATSEGGGLNTEAFF. CDR3 nucleotide sequence: TGTGCCACCAGCGAGGGGGGGGGTCTGAACACTGAAGCTTTCTTT.

A remark on this clone: This CDR3 is also generated by other DNA sequences in the sample. This rearrangement joins TRBV19 to TRBJ1-5, with D unclear. In germline, CDR1 is LNHDA, CDR2 SQIVND (reference sequence). Trimming left V 1 base short and J 6 bases short, with 7 bases between. This CDR3 has 13 residues. CDR3 sequence reads: CASSIGGGQPQHF. CDR3 DNA sequence: TGTGCCAGTAGTATAGGAGGCGGTCAGCCCCAGCATTTT.

The gene calls are TRBV5-4 and TRBJ2-5, with TRBD1 as a possible D gene (5 bases). The J call may be faulty, since TRBJ2-7 better matches the DNA end. CDR1 and CDR2 (germline): SGHNT, YYREEE (reference sequence). The CDR3 is made up of 16 amino acids. In nucleotides, the CDR3 is TGTGCCAGCAGCTTGGGGCAGGGCCCCTTAACCTACGAGCAGTACTTC. Translated: CASSLGQGPLTYEQYF.

The rearrangement joins TRBV6-5 to TRBJ1-3; 7 bases are a match to TRBD1. With 8 bases clipped from V and 2 bases from J, the junction kept 3 bases outside the gene matches. The CDR3 extends over 13 amino acids. From germline, CDR1 is MNHEY and CDR2 SVGAGI. In DNA form, the CDR3 reads TGTGCCAGCGCAGGGGGGCCTGGAAACACCATATATTTT. Encoded protein: CASAGGPGNTIYF.

V usage is TRBV29-1 and J usage is TRBJ2-1, with 9 bases that match TRBD1. The length of the CDR3 is 14 residues. The V and J ends lost 7 bases and 2 bases, in that order; junction bases with no gene match: 6. In germline, CDR1 is SQVTM, CDR2 ANQGSEA. Written as DNA, the CDR3 is TGCAGCGGTGGACAGGGGAACACCTACAATGAGCAGTTCTTC. Its protein is CSGGQGNTYNEQFF.

This chain uses TRBV28 with TRBJ2-2, with 16 bases that match TRBD2. This CDR3 is built from 18 residues. Germline V gene sequence: CDR1 MDHEN, CDR2 SYDVKM. J lost 6 bases, V lost 7 bases, and 11 bases had no gene match. CDR3 in DNA: TGTGCCAGCATCGGGACTAGCGGGAGGGCCTCGTATGCCGGGGAGCTGTTTTTT. It encodes CASIGTSGRASYAGELFF.

Only a few counts were recorded for this clone. The chain is built from TRBV5-1 and TRBJ2-1; 9 nucleotides align to TRBD2. With V trimmed by 3 bases and J by 8 bases, 6 bases remained unmatched. Germline loops: CDR1 SGHRS, CDR2 YFSETQ. The CDR3 length is 14 residues. The CDR3 protein is CASSSGTSLDEQFF. DNA for the CDR3: TGCGCCAGCAGCTCCGGGACTAGCTTGGATGAGCAGTTCTTC.

This clone was detected once. The V gene is TRBV18, the J gene TRBJ2-7, with 7 bases that match TRBD1. CDR3 length equals 14 residues. After removal of 3 bases from V and 1 base from J, the junction contained 3 bases not matched to a gene. Germline CDR1 and CDR2: KGHSH and LQKENI. CDR3 nucleotide sequence: TGTGCCAGCTCACCCCGGACAGGATCCTACGAGCAGTACTTC. Amino acid sequence: CASSPRTGSYEQYF.

The gene calls are TRBV7-6 and TRBJ1-3; unclear D gene. In germline, CDR1 is SGHVS, CDR2 FNYEAQ. Trimming removed 4 bases from V and 9 bases from J, with 19 bases in between. This CDR3 contains 15 residues. The CDR3 sequence: CASSYGVGSTSTIYF. Written as DNA, the CDR3 is TGTGCCAGCAGCTACGGGGTAGGCTCCACCAGCACCATATATTTT. Filled out from reference TRBV7-6 and TRBJ1-3, the complete variable domain reads GAGVSQSPRYKVTKRGQDVALRCDPISGHVSLYWYRQALGQGPEFLTYFNYEAQQDKSGLPNDRFSAERPEGSISTLTIQRTEQRDSAMYRCASSYGVGSTSTIYFGEGSWLTVV.

V gene TRBV6-5 combines with J gene TRBJ2-1; 10 bases are a match to TRBD2. Trimming removed 4 bases from V and 9 bases from J; junction bases left unmatched: 9. The germline gives CDR1 MNHEY, CDR2 SVGAGI. This CDR3 contains 15 residues. CDR3 sequence (DNA): TGTGCCAGCAGTTTTTCAGGACTAGCGGACGGTGAGCAGTTCTTC. This encodes CASSFSGLADGEQFF.

The chain has TRBV7-2 and TRBJ1-1; 8 bases agree with TRBD1. The V and J ends lost 1 base and 6 bases, in that order; junction bases with no gene match: 4. Germline V gives CDR1 SGHTA, CDR2 FQGNSA. The CDR3 has 14 amino acids. The CDR3 loop reads CASSLGQGLAEAFF. CDR3 in DNA: TGTGCCAGCAGCTTAGGACAGGGGTTGGCTGAAGCTTTCTTT. The complete variable domain, with remaining parts taken from reference TRBV7-2 and TRBJ1-1, reads GAGVSQSPSNKVTEKGKDVELRCDPISGHTALYWYRQSLGQGLEFLIYFQGNSAPDKSGLPSDRFSAERTGGSVSTLTIQRTQQEDSAVYLCASSLGQGLAEAFFGQGTRLTVV.

This clone occurred once. CDR3 loop: CATSTDRVYNQPQHF. The CDR3 region has the DNA TGTGCCACCAGCACCGACAGGGTATACAATCAGCCCCAGCATTTT. The V gene is TRBV15, the J gene TRBJ1-5, with 7 bases aligning to TRBD1. The CDR3 is 15 residues long. V shed 4 bases, J shed 3 bases, and the junction held 6 bases outside the gene matches. CDR1 LNHNV and CDR2 YYDKDF come from the germline V gene (reference sequence).

The CDR3 DNA follows: TGCGCCAGCAGCTTTACAGGGGTAGCAGAGACCCAGTACTTC. This sequence encodes CASSFTGVAETQYF. This chain joins TRBV5-1 and TRBJ2-5; the match to TRBD1 covers 7 bases. Germline CDR1 SGHRS, CDR2 YFSETQ. The CDR3 is 14 amino acids. The trim removed 2 bases at V and 4 bases at J, leaving 5 bases unmatched.

The V call is TRBV7-9, the J call TRBJ2-2; D not resolved. The germline V gene encodes CDR1 SEHNR and CDR2 FQNEAQ (reference sequence). This CDR3 contains 13 residues. The V end lost 0 bases, the J end lost 7 bases, and 6 bases lay between the germline ends. In nucleotides, the CDR3 is TGTGCCAGCAGCTTAGCCTTCAGCGGGGAGCTGTTTTTT. Its translation: CASSLAFSGELFF.

The chain is built from TRBV5-1 and TRBJ2-3; 9 nucleotides agree with TRBD2. This CDR3 has 16 amino acids. In germline, CDR1 is SGHRS, CDR2 YFSETQ. After removal of 1 base from V and 3 bases from J, the junction contained 6 bases not matched to a gene. The CDR3 loop reads CASSLRREGRTDTQYF. The CDR3 DNA is TGCGCCAGCAGCTTGCGGCGGGAGGGCCGGACAGATACGCAGTATTTT.

This clone has a count of ten or more. The CDR3 loop reads CASSYPLAGGRNEQFF. For the CDR3, the DNA is TGTGCCAGCAGTTACCCCCTAGCGGGAGGTAGGAATGAGCAGTTCTTC. This chain links TRBV6-6 with TRBJ2-1; 11 bases map to TRBD2. Trimming cost V 2 bases and J 7 bases; bases outside gene matches: 7. This CDR3 is 16 amino acids long. Germline CDR1 MNHNY, CDR2 SVGAGI (reference sequence).

The chain links TRBV27 to TRBJ1-6, with 8 positions matching TRBD1. Germline values: CDR1 MNHEY, CDR2 SMNVEV (reference sequence). The CDR3 has 17 residues. The V and J ends lost 3 bases and 6 bases, in that order; junction bases with no gene match: 10. Written as DNA, the CDR3 is TGTGCCAGCAGTTTGTGGACAGGGAGGGGCACTAATTCACCCCTCCACTTT. Translated: CASSLWTGRGTNSPLHF.

This clone came up a few times. This chain joins TRBV5-1 and TRBJ2-1, with 8 nucleotides matching TRBD1. V shed 4 bases, J shed 5 bases, and the junction held 14 bases outside the gene matches. Germline CDR1 reads SGHRS; CDR2 reads YFSETQ. This CDR3 has 17 residues. The CDR3 DNA sequence: TGCGCCAGCAGCCAGTCCCCACCGGGACAGGCCGACAATGAGCAGTTCTTC. Protein sequence: CASSQSPPGQADNEQFF. The entire variable domain, with the rest obtained from reference TRBV5-1 and TRBJ2-1, is as follows: KAGVTQTPRYLIKTRGQQVTLSCSPISGHRSVSWYQQTPGQGLQFLFEYFSETQRNKGNFPGRFSGRQFSNSRSEMNVSTLELGDSALYLCASSQSPPGQADNEQFFGPGTRLTVL.

The chain uses TRBV28 and TRBJ2-5; 10 positions match TRBD2. This CDR3 is built from 18 residues. Germline assignment: CDR1 MDHEN and CDR2 SYDVKM. The J segment lost 2 bases and the V segment lost 5 bases, leaving 14 bases of the junction unmatched. Here the CDR3 DNA reads TGTGCCAGCAGTAGCAGCGGGGAGACTAGCGGGTTTCAAGAGACCCAGTACTTC. Translation gives CASSSSGETSGFQETQYF.

With regard to this clone: Mismatch with germline at one junction end may stem from a read error. The genes are TRBV7-9 and TRBJ2-2, with 8 nucleotides matching TRBD2. Germline V gene lookup returns CDR1 SEHNR and CDR2 FQNEAQ (reference sequence). This CDR3 region has 16 residues. CDR3 coding DNA: TGTTCCAGCAGCTTACCAAGCGGGAGAAACACCGGGGAGCTGTTTTTT. This translates into CSSSLPSGRNTGELFF.

The sample holds one count of this clone. The chain recombines TRBV29-1 with TRBJ2-3; 7 bases are a match to TRBD2. V trimming: 7 bases; J trimming: 2 bases; junction bases outside the gene matches: 9. This CDR3 spans 14 amino acids. In germline, CDR1 is SQVTM, CDR2 ANQGSEA. The CDR3 DNA reads TGCAGCGCCCCTAGGAGCGGGGTCACAGATACGCAGTATTTT. Translating it yields CSAPRSGVTDTQYF.

J is TRBJ1-5 and V is TRBV7-2; D is possibly TRBD1 (5 bases). CDR1 SGHTA and CDR2 FQGNSA come from the germline V gene. Trimming shortened V by 4 bases and J by 4 bases, and 14 bases separated the two germline ends. The CDR3 runs 15 residues. The CDR3, as DNA: TGTGCCAGCAGCTCGCGCGGGGGTGGTAATCAGCCCCAGCATTTT. This codes for CASSSRGGGNQPQHF.

This chain uses TRBV30 with TRBJ1-2; no reliable D call. Germline V gene data show CDR1 as GTSNPN and CDR2 as SVGIG (reference sequence). Trimming cost V 3 bases and J 0 bases, with 8 bases left between them. The CDR3 spans 13 residues. The CDR3 spells CAWSSGANYGYTF. Here the CDR3 DNA reads TGTGCCTGGAGCTCCGGAGCTAACTATGGCTACACCTTC.

V gene TRBV5-1 combines with J gene TRBJ2-3; the D is unclear. Looked up from germline, CDR1 is SGHRS and CDR2 is YFSETQ. V was shortened by 4 bases and J by 2 bases, with 17 bases between the two germline ends. The CDR3 covers 16 residues. The CDR3 region is CASSPARGLDTDTQYF. The CDR3, as DNA: TGCGCCAGCAGCCCGGCTAGAGGTCTCGACACAGATACGCAGTATTTT.

The gene calls are TRBV9 and TRBJ2-1; 7 bases are a match to TRBD2. Germline V gene data show CDR1 as SGDLS and CDR2 as YYNGEE. With V trimmed by 7 bases and J by 0 bases, 4 bases remained unmatched. The CDR3 has 14 residues. As DNA, the CDR3 is TGTGCCAGCGAGGGAGGGAGCTCCTACAATGAGCAGTTCTTC. Protein sequence: CASEGGSSYNEQFF.

The chain is built from TRBV29-1 and TRBJ1-2, with D possibly TRBD1 on 5 matching bases. Trimming pared 5 bases from V and 8 bases from J, leaving 21 bases between. Germline loops: CDR1 SQVTM, CDR2 ANQGSEA. This CDR3 has 14 amino acids. CDR3 DNA: TGCAGCGTTCGACATGGGCAGGGTCGCGTCGGCTACACCTTC. It codes for CSVRHGQGRVGYTF.

V and J are TRBV7-9 and TRBJ2-3; 8 nucleotides align to TRBD2. CDR3 length equals 16 residues. V lost 4 bases and J lost 2; bases outside the gene matches: 8. The germline gives CDR1 SEHNR, CDR2 FQNEAQ (reference sequence). The CDR3, as DNA: TGTGCCAGCAGCTCAAAAGCGGGAGTACCCACAGATACGCAGTATTTT. It is translated as CASSSKAGVPTDTQYF.